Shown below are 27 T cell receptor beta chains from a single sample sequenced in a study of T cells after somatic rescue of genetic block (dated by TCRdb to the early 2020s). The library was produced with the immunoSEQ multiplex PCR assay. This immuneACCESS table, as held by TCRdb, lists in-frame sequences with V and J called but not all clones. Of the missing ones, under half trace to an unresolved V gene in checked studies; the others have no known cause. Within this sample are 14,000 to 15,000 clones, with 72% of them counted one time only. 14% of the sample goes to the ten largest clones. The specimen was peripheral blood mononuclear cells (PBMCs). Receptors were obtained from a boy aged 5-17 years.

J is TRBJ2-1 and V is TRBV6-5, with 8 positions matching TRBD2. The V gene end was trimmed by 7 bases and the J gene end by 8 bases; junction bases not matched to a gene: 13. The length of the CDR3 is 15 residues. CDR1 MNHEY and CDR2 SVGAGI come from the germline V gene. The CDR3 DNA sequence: TGTGCCAGCACCACTCACCGGGGGGGCTGGGATGAGCAGTTCTTC. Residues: CASTTHRGGWDEQFF.

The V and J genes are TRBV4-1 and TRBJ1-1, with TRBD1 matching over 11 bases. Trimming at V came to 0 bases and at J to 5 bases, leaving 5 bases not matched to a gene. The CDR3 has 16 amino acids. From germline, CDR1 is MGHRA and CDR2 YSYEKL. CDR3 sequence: CASSQELGQGGTEAFF. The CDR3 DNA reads TGCGCCAGCAGCCAAGAACTGGGACAGGGGGGGACTGAAGCTTTCTTT.

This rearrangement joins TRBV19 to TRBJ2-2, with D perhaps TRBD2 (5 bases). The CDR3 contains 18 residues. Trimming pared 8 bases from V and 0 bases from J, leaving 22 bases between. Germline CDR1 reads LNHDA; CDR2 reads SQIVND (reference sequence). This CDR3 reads CASLPRRSDAANTGELFF. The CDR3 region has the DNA TGTGCCAGTCTCCCTAGGAGGTCGGATGCCGCGAACACCGGGGAGCTGTTTTTT.

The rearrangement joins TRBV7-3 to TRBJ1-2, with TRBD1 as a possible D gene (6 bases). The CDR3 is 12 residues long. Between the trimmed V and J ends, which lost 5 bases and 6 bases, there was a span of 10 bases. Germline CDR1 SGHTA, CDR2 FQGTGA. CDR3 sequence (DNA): TGTGCCAGCAGCCCCACAGGGAATGGCTACACCTTC. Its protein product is CASSPTGNGYTF.

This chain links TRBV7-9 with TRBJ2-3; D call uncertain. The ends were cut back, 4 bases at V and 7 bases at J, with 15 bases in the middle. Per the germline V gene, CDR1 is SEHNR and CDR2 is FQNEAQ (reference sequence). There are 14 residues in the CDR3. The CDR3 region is CASSSTPGPYTQYF. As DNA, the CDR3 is TGTGCCAGCAGCTCTACCCCGGGCCCTTATACGCAGTATTTT.

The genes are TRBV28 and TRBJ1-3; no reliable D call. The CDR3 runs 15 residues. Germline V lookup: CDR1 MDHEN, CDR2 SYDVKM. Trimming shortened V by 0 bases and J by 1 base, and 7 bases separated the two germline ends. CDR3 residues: CASSLWPESGNTIYF. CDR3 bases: TGTGCCAGCAGTTTATGGCCCGAATCTGGAAACACCATATATTTT.

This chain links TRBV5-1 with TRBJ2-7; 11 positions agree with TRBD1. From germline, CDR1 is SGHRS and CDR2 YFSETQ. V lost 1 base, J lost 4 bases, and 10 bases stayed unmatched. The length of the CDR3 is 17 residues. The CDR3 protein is CASSLTPPGQGVYEQYF. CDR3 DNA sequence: TGCGCCAGCAGCTTGACGCCTCCGGGACAGGGGGTTTACGAGCAGTACTTC.

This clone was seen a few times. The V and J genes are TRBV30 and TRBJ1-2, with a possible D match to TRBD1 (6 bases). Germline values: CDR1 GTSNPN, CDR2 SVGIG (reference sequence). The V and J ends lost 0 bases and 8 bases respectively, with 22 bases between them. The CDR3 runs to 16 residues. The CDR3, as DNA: TGTGCCTGGAGTGTACCCATGAGCAGGGGCCTTGGAGGCTACACCTTC. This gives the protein CAWSVPMSRGLGGYTF.

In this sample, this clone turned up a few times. Here the CDR3 reads CASSLGLAGVGNNEQFF. The CDR3 DNA reads as TGTGCCAGCAGTCTGGGACTAGCGGGAGTAGGGAACAATGAGCAGTTCTTC. The V and J genes are TRBV27 and TRBJ2-1; 14 nucleotides align to TRBD2. With 5 bases clipped from V and 5 bases from J, the junction kept 8 bases outside the gene matches. The germline V gene has CDR1 MNHEY and CDR2 SMNVEV (reference sequence). This CDR3 region has 17 residues.

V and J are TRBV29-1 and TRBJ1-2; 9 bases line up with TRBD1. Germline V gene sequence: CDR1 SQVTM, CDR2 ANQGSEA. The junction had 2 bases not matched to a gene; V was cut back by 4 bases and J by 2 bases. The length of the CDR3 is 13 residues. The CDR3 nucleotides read TGCAGCGTTGGGACAGGGGAAAACTATGGCTACACCTTC. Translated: CSVGTGENYGYTF.

CDR3 amino acids: CASSSDRAGGYTF. DNA for the CDR3: TGTGCCAGCAGCTCTGACAGGGCGGGAGGCTACACCTTC. The V and J genes are TRBV11-2 and TRBJ1-2; 7 positions match TRBD1. Trimming took 4 bases from V and 8 from J; bases not matched to a gene: 7. From germline, CDR1 is SGHAT and CDR2 FQNNGV. This CDR3 is 13 amino acids long.

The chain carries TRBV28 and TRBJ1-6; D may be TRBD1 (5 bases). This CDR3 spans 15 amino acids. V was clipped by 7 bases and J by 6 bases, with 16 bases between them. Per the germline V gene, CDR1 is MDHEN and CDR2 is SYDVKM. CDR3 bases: TGTGCCAGCACCCCCCAGGGTCTCTCTAATTCACCCCTCCACTTT. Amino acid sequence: CASTPQGLSNSPLHF.

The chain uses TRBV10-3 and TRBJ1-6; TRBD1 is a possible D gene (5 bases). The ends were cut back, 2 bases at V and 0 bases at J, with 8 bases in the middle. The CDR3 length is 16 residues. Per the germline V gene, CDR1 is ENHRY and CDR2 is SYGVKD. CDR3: CAISERGPSYNSPLHF. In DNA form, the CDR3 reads TGTGCCATCAGTGAGCGGGGCCCCTCCTATAATTCACCCCTCCACTTT.

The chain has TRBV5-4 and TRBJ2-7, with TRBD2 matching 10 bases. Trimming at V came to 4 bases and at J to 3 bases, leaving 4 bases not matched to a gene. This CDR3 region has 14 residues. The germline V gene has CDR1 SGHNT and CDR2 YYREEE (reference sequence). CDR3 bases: TGTGCCAGCAGCAGCCAGCGGGAGGGCTACGAGCAGTACTTC. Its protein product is CASSSQREGYEQYF.

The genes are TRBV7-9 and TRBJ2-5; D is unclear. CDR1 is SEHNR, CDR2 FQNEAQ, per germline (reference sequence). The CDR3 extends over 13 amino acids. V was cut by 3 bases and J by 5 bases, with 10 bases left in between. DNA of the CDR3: TGTGCCAGCAGCTTGGGTCTTGGGGAGACCCAGTACTTC. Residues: CASSLGLGETQYF.

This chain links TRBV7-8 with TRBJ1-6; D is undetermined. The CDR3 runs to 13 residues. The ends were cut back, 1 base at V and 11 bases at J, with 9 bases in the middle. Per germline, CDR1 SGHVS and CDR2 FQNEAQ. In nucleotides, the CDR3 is TGTGCCAGCAGCTTAGTATGGGAGGCACCCCTCCACTTT. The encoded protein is CASSLVWEAPLHF.

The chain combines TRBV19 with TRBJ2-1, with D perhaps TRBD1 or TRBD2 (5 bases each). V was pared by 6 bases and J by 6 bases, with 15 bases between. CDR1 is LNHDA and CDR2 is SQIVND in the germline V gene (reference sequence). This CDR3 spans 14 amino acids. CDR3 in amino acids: CASSLSGAINEQFF. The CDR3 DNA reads TGTGCCAGTAGCCTCTCCGGGGCAATCAATGAGCAGTTCTTC.

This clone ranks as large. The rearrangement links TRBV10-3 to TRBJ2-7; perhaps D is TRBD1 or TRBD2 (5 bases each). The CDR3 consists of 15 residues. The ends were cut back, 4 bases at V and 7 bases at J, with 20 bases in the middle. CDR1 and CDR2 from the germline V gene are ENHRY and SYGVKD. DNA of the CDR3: TGTGCCATCAGTGCCAACCTGGGCAGGGACGGGGAGCAGTACTTC. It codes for CAISANLGRDGEQYF.

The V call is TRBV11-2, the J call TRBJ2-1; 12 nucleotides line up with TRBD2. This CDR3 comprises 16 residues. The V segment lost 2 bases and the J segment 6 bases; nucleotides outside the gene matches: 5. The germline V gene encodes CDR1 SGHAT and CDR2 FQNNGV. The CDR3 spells CASSLFPGLAGNEQFF. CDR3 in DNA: TGTGCCAGCAGCTTATTTCCGGGACTAGCGGGCAATGAGCAGTTCTTC.

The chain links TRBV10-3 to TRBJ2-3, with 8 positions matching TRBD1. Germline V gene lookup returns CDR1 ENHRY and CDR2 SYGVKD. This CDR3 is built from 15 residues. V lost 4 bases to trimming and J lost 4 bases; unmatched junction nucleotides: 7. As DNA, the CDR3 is TGTGCCATCAGTGTTGTCCAGGGGGCCTCAGATACGCAGTATTTT. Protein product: CAISVVQGASDTQYF.

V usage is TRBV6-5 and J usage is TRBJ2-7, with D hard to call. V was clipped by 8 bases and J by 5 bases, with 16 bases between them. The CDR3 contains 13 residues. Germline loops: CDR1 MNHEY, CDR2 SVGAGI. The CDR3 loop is CASGMGSPDEQYF. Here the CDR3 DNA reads TGTGCCAGCGGGATGGGCTCACCGGACGAGCAGTACTTC.

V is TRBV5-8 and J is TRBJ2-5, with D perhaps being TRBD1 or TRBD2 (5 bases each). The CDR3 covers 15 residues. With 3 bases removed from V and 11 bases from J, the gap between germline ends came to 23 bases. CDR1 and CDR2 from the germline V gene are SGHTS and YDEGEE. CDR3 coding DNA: TGTGCCAGCAGCTCGTCCGGGACGCTGGCCTCCCAGCAGTACTTC. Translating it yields CASSSSGTLASQQYF.

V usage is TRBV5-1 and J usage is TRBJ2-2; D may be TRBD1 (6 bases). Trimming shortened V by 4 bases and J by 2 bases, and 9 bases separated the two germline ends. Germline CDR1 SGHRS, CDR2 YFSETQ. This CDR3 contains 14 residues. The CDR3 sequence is CASSRTVNTGELFF. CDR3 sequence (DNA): TGCGCCAGCAGCCGGACAGTTAACACCGGGGAGCTGTTTTTT.

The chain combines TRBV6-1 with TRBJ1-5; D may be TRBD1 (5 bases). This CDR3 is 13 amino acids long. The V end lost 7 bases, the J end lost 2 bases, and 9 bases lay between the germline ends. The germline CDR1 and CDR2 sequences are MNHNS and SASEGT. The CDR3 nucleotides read TGTGCCAGCAAGAGGGGTGGCAATCAGCCCCAGCATTTT. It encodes CASKRGGNQPQHF.

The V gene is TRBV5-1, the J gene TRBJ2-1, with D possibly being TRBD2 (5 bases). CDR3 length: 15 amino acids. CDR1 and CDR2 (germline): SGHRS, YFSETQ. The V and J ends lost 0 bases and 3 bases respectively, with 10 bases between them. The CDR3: CASSLAGYLYNEQFF. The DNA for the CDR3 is TGCGCCAGCAGCTTGGCGGGGTATCTCTACAATGAGCAGTTCTTC.

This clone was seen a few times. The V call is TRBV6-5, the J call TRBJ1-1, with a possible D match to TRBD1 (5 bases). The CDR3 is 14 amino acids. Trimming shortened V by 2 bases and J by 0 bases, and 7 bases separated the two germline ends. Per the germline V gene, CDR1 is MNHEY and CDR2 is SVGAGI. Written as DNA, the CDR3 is TGTGCCAGCAGTTACCAGGGAATGAACACTGAAGCTTTCTTT. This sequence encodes CASSYQGMNTEAFF.

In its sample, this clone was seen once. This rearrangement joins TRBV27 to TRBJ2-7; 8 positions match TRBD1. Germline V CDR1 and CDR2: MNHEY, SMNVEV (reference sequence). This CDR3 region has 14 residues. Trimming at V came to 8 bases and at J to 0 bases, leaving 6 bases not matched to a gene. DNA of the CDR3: TGTGCCAGCTCCCGGACAGGGTTCTCCTACGAGCAGTACTTC. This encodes CASSRTGFSYEQYF.